This T cell receptor beta chain came from a study of monozygotic twins with inflammatory bowel disease. Broader study findings: Healthy co-twins showed greater TCRbeta diversity (inverse Simpson) than IBD patients. Limited statistical power may explain no repertoire similarity difference between concordant and discordant twins. Relative clonotype sharing with others was diminished in IBD patients versus healthy twins, particularly with disease activity.

It was 3,000 to 4,500 ng of total RNA that each TCR library used. Each CDR3 protein gets one entry in TCRdb, which reprocessed the 5' RACE reads and gives no DNA. The sample totals 350,000 to 400,000 distinct CDR3 sequences. Turning to this clonotype: Its antigen is not identified.

Germline assignment: CDR1 MGHDK and CDR2 SYGVNS. The CDR3 contains 15 residues. Material: blood. This receptor was taken from a human donor with ulcerative colitis or Crohn's disease, or a healthy co-twin of an affected twin (not recorded which). The V gene is TRBV25-1, the J gene TRBJ1-1; with no DNA, the TCRdb D assignment of TRBD1 cannot be verified. The CDR3 here is CASSALQGANTEAFF.